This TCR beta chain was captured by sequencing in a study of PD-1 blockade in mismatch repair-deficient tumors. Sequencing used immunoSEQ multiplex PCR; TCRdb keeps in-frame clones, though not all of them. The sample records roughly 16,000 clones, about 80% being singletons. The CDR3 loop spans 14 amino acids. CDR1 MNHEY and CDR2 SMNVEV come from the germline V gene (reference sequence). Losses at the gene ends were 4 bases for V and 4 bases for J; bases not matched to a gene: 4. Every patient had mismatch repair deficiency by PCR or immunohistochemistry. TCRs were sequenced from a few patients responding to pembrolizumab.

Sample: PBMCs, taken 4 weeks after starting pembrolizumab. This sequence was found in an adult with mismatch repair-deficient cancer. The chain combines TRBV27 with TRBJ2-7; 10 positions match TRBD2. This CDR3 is CASSYGTSAYEQYF. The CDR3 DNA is TGTGCCAGCAGTTACGGGACTAGCGCTTACGAGCAGTACTTC.